The table lists the clone carrying this T cell receptor (beta chain) with a count of one. Libraries were prepared by immunoSEQ multiplex PCR; TCRdb keeps only in-frame clonotypes and omits some of them. The data show roughly 100,000 clones, roughly 84% seen once. The CDR3 is 16 residues long. Trimming took 2 bases from V and 2 from J; bases not matched to a gene: 5. Germline CDR1 is SGHRS and CDR2 is YFSETQ. The sample is drawn from a study of blood T cell repertoires in COVID-19. Overall study context: Both acute and convalescent COVID-19 samples were obtained from the United States, Italy and Spain.

This receptor was taken from a human donor in a cohort sampled during active COVID-19. Sample: peripheral blood. The chain is built from TRBV5-1 and TRBJ2-3, with TRBD2 matching 10 bases. For the CDR3, the DNA is TGCGCCAGCAGCTTCTTTAGCGGGGGGACCACAGATACGCAGTATTTT. Amino acid sequence: CASSFFSGGTTDTQYF.